This note documents a single T cell receptor beta chain sequence. What antigen it recognizes has not been identified. No base qualities exist here, and no much larger clone lies one base off it. Libraries were constructed by PCR. Data came from an Illumina HiSeq 2000. TCRdb itself trimmed the public reads at Q25 with fastp, ran MiXCR and retained productive beta chains. Every distinct CDR3 protein forms one entry, paired with its most common genes and DNA. The sample records 100,000 or so distinct CDR3 sequences, more than 45% of which are singletons. The ten top clones hold roughly 12% of the sample. Reading from cysteine to phenylalanine, the CDR3 counts 15 amino acids. The retained sequence is limited to the CDR3, 45 bases, with the frame set at the first base. The V end gives up 4 bases and the J end 7 bases, leaving 9 bases in the junction not matched to a gene. From a lookup of the germline V gene, CDR1 and CDR2 are MGHDK and SYGVNS.

The sample belongs to a study of CDR3 diversity in severe acne (dated by TCRdb to about 2019). Sample: blood. This TCR came from a male donor with acne. Recombination connected TRBV25-1 to TRBJ1-5; TRBD1 agrees with 8 junctional bases. CDR3 protein: CASSGAGQGGQPQHF. The DNA is as follows: TGTGCCAGCAGTGGGGCAGGACAGGGTGGGCAGCCCCAGCATTTT.